These T cell receptor beta chains were read from a single sample in a study of CD8 T cells in Susac syndrome. TCRdb fed the immunoSEQ multiplex PCR reads into MiXCR, producing one record per CDR3 protein. This repertoire shows some 300,000 distinct CDR3 sequences, approximately 90% found once; its top ten account for 0.18%. The specimen was CD8+ T cells from PBMCs. These receptor sequences come from a human donor with multiple sclerosis. Each CDR3 is given with its conserved first and last residue. The order of the fields is CDR3 protein, CDR3 DNA, J gene, V gene, clone size, D gene. A D gene is named only where the DNA matches it firmly. The size of a clone is reported for some rows only, either as once, few or many, or as a class for expanded clones.

CDR3: CASSPEPQHF
DNA: TGTGCCAGCAGCCCAGAACCCCAGCATTTT
J: TRBJ1-5
V: TRBV7-9
size: NA
D: NA

CDR3: CASSQNNQPQHF
DNA: TGTGCCAGCAGCCAAAACAATCAGCCCCAGCATTTT
J: TRBJ1-5
V: TRBV3-1
size: NA
D: NA

CDR3: CSSDGYTF
DNA: TGTAGTTCAGATGGCTACACCTTC
J: TRBJ1-2
V: TRBV30
size: NA
D: NA

CDR3: CASSQMSYGYTF
DNA: TGTGCCAGCAGCCAGATGAGCTATGGCTACACCTTC
J: TRBJ1-2
V: TRBV7-2
size: NA
D: NA

CDR3: CSAIPTGAGETQYF
DNA: TGCAGTGCTATCCCAACAGGGGCGGGAGAGACCCAGTACTTC
J: TRBJ2-5
V: TRBV20-1
size: few
D: TRBD1

CDR3: CASSQDGAGRQPQHF
DNA: TGCGCCAGCAGCCAAGATGGCGCAGGGCGTCAGCCCCAGCATTTT
J: TRBJ1-5
V: TRBV4-3
size: NA
D: NA

CDR3: CASSALDRDNSEAFF
DNA: TGTGCCAGCAGTGCTTTGGACAGGGATAACTCTGAAGCTTTCTTT
J: TRBJ1-1
V: TRBV25-1
size: NA
D: TRBD1

CDR3: CASKSYVGRPYQETQYF
DNA: TGTGCCAGCAAGAGTTACGTAGGACGCCCGTACCAAGAGACCCAGTACTTC
J: TRBJ2-5
V: TRBV6-1
size: few
D: NA

CDR3: CASSGTAYNEQFF
DNA: TGTGCCAGCAGCGGCACGGCATACAATGAGCAGTTCTTC
J: TRBJ2-1
V: TRBV9
size: NA
D: NA

CDR3: CASSFAGGLAKNIQYF
DNA: TGTGCCAGCAGTTTTGCGGGGGGGCTGGCCAAAAACATTCAGTACTTC
J: TRBJ2-4
V: TRBV27
size: NA
D: TRBD2

CDR3: CASSLGRGDTEAFF
DNA: TGTGCCAGCAGTTTAGGAAGGGGGGACACTGAAGCTTTCTTT
J: TRBJ1-1
V: TRBV27
size: NA
D: NA

CDR3: CASSSLAGGSTDTQYF
DNA: TGTGCCAGCAGCTCCCTAGCGGGAGGAAGCACAGATACGCAGTATTTT
J: TRBJ2-3
V: TRBV11-2
size: NA
D: TRBD2

CDR3: CSAVQPNTEAFF
DNA: TGCAGCGCCGTACAGCCGAACACTGAAGCTTTCTTT
J: TRBJ1-1
V: TRBV29-1
size: NA
D: NA

CDR3: CSAEPWAQGGPQETQYF
DNA: TGCAGTGCTGAGCCGTGGGCCCAGGGGGGCCCCCAAGAGACCCAGTACTTC
J: TRBJ2-5
V: TRBV20-1
size: NA
D: NA

CDR3: CASSYSGRSYEQYF
DNA: TGTGCCAGCAGTTACTCTGGAAGGTCCTACGAGCAGTACTTC
J: TRBJ2-7
V: TRBV6-5
size: NA
D: NA

CDR3: CASSQDPGGWETQYF
DNA: TGCGCCAGCAGCCAAGATCCAGGGGGGTGGGAGACCCAGTATTTC
J: TRBJ2-5
V: TRBV4-1
size: NA
D: NA

CDR3: CASTSGTTLYNEQFF
DNA: TGTGCCAGTACGTCCGGGACCACATTATACAATGAGCAGTTCTTC
J: TRBJ2-1
V: TRBV19
size: NA
D: NA

CDR3: CASSILAGGPSEQFF
DNA: TGTGCCAGTAGTATCTTGGCGGGAGGGCCGAGTGAGCAGTTCTTC
J: TRBJ2-1
V: TRBV19
size: once
D: TRBD2

CDR3: CASSWGLAGPLEQFF
DNA: TGTGCCAGCAGCTGGGGACTAGCGGGCCCCCTTGAGCAGTTCTTC
J: TRBJ2-1
V: TRBV7-6
size: NA
D: TRBD2

CDR3: CASSTPGQGAYEQYF
DNA: TGTGCCAGTAGTACCCCAGGACAGGGCGCCTACGAGCAGTACTTC
J: TRBJ2-7
V: TRBV19
size: NA
D: TRBD1

CDR3: CASSLGDTGPVYGYTF
DNA: TGTGCCAGCAGCTTAGGAGATACAGGGCCCGTCTATGGCTACACCTTC
J: TRBJ1-2
V: TRBV7-9
size: NA
D: NA

CDR3: CASSLAPGVGLYEQYF
DNA: TGTGCCAGCAGCTTAGCGCCAGGGGTTGGGCTCTACGAGCAGTACTTC
J: TRBJ2-7
V: TRBV7-9
size: NA
D: NA

CDR3: CSARDGDLAGGRSTDTQYF
DNA: TGCAGTGCTAGAGATGGGGACCTAGCGGGGGGGCGGTCCACAGATACGCAGTATTTT
J: TRBJ2-3
V: TRBV20-1
size: NA
D: TRBD2

CDR3: CSAGDAHSYEQYF
DNA: TGCAGTGCTGGGGACGCGCACTCCTACGAGCAGTACTTC
J: TRBJ2-7
V: TRBV20-1
size: NA
D: NA

CDR3: CASSFSPDYGYTF
DNA: TGTGCCAGCAGTTTTAGTCCGGACTATGGCTACACCTTC
J: TRBJ1-2
V: TRBV27
size: NA
D: NA

CDR3: CSVLPGDYGYTF
DNA: TGCAGCGTTCTACCAGGGGACTATGGCTACACCTTC
J: TRBJ1-2
V: TRBV29-1
size: NA
D: NA

CDR3: CASSIGGGIEAFF
DNA: TGTGCCAGTAGTATCGGCGGGGGTATTGAAGCTTTCTTT
J: TRBJ1-1
V: TRBV19
size: NA
D: NA

CDR3: CAWSTQGGSTQYF
DNA: TGTGCCTGGAGTACACAGGGTGGTTCGACCCAGTACTTC
J: TRBJ2-5
V: TRBV30
size: NA
D: NA

CDR3: CASSLESRAGYTF
DNA: TGTGCCAGCAGCTTAGAGAGTCGAGCTGGCTACACCTTC
J: TRBJ1-2
V: TRBV7-8
size: NA
D: NA

CDR3: CASMANTGELFF
DNA: TGTGCCAGTATGGCGAACACCGGGGAGCTGTTTTTT
J: TRBJ2-2
V: TRBV19
size: NA
D: NA

CDR3: CASSLAGWVADTQYF
DNA: TGTGCCAGCAGCTTAGCCGGTTGGGTAGCAGATACGCAGTATTTT
J: TRBJ2-3
V: TRBV13
size: NA
D: NA

CDR3: CASSFGGISAGQPQHF
DNA: TGTGCCAGCAGTTTTGGGGGCATCTCAGCAGGGCAGCCCCAGCATTTT
J: TRBJ1-5
V: TRBV12-3/TRBV12-4
size: NA
D: NA

CDR3: CAGKTRDKGNTGELFF
DNA: TGTGCCGGCAAAACCCGGGACAAGGGGAACACCGGGGAGCTGTTTTTT
J: TRBJ2-2
V: TRBV30
size: NA
D: NA

CDR3: CASSYGGEGYTF
DNA: TGTGCCAGCAGTTACGGAGGGGAAGGCTACACCTTC
J: TRBJ1-2
V: TRBV6-5
size: NA
D: NA

CDR3: CASSSDIDNEQFF
DNA: TGTGCCAGCAGCTCCGACATCGACAATGAGCAGTTCTTC
J: TRBJ2-1
V: TRBV7-9
size: once
D: NA

CDR3: CAWSVWGYNTEAFF
DNA: TGTGCCTGGAGTGTATGGGGATATAACACTGAAGCTTTCTTT
J: TRBJ1-1
V: TRBV30
size: NA
D: NA

CDR3: CASRAPEAFF
DNA: TGTGCCAGCAGAGCACCTGAAGCTTTCTTT
J: TRBJ1-1
V: TRBV2
size: NA
D: NA

CDR3: CASSAAPATDTQYF
DNA: TGTGCCAGCAGCGCTGCGCCGGCAACAGATACGCAGTATTTT
J: TRBJ2-3
V: TRBV13
size: NA
D: NA

CDR3: CASPGVVDPDTQYF
DNA: TGTGCCAGTCCAGGGGTAGTCGACCCAGATACGCAGTATTTT
J: TRBJ2-3
V: TRBV2
size: NA
D: NA

CDR3: CASSVPRTGDFENEQYF
DNA: TGTGCCAGCAGTGTTCCGCGGACGGGGGATTTCGAGAACGAGCAGTACTTC
J: TRBJ2-7
V: TRBV2
size: once
D: NA

CDR3: CASSHQAGGGETQYF
DNA: TGCGCCAGCAGCCATCAAGCGGGAGGCGGAGAGACCCAGTACTTC
J: TRBJ2-5
V: TRBV4-3
size: NA
D: TRBD2

CDR3: CSVVGSYEQYF
DNA: TGCAGCGTTGTCGGCTCCTACGAGCAGTACTTC
J: TRBJ2-7
V: TRBV29-1
size: once
D: NA

CDR3: CASSELLAGVGTGELFF
DNA: TGTGCTAGCTCCGAATTACTAGCGGGAGTAGGCACCGGGGAGCTGTTTTTT
J: TRBJ2-2
V: TRBV7-7
size: NA
D: TRBD2

CDR3: CASTPRGPASSYEQYF
DNA: TGTGCCAGCACCCCCCGCGGGCCGGCGAGCTCCTACGAGCAGTACTTC
J: TRBJ2-7
V: TRBV28
size: NA
D: NA

CDR3: CASSLETDPIFTDTQYF
DNA: TGTGCCAGCAGCTTGGAGACAGACCCAATCTTCACAGATACGCAGTATTTT
J: TRBJ2-3
V: TRBV5-6
size: NA
D: NA

CDR3: CASSETGSSSGYTF
DNA: TGTGCCAGCAGCGAGACAGGGTCGTCCAGCGGCTACACCTTC
J: TRBJ1-2
V: TRBV7-9
size: NA
D: TRBD1

CDR3: CASSLRPGEFTDTQYF
DNA: TGTGCCAGCAGTTTACGGCCCGGGGAATTCACAGATACGCAGTATTTT
J: TRBJ2-3
V: TRBV27
size: once
D: NA

CDR3: CASSLDGQEVLYEQYF
DNA: TGTGCCAGCAGCTTGGACGGACAGGAGGTTCTCTACGAGCAGTACTTC
J: TRBJ2-7
V: TRBV5-6
size: NA
D: TRBD1

CDR3: CASSSDVKVWEQYF
DNA: TGTGCCAGCAGTTCCGACGTGAAGGTGTGGGAGCAGTACTTC
J: TRBJ2-7
V: TRBV28
size: NA
D: NA

CDR3: CASSVGGDLRETQYF
DNA: TGTGCCAGCAGCGTAGGGGGTGATTTGCGGGAGACCCAGTACTTC
J: TRBJ2-5
V: TRBV9
size: NA
D: NA